The 31 T cell receptor beta chains reported below all come from one sample, sequenced in a study of T cell changes during pregnancy in multiple sclerosis (dated by TCRdb to the late 2010s). Library construction relied on the immunoSEQ multiplex PCR assay. What TCRdb holds here is the immuneACCESS table cut down to in-frame rearrangements. Part of the clones is not present; checked against another copy, under half of the missing clones reflect an unresolved V gene, and the others are unexplained. The table for this sample lists about 52,000 clones; roughly 92% of them were counted only once. The ten largest clones represent 0.65% to 0.85% of the sample. Sequenced material: CD4+ T cells from peripheral blood mononuclear cells, taken in the third trimester of pregnancy. Receptor source: a female donor with multiple sclerosis, enrolled in a pregnancy study.

The chain recombines TRBV18 with TRBJ1-1; the match to TRBD1 covers 8 bases. This CDR3 spans 12 amino acids. The junction had 2 bases not matched to a gene; V was cut back by 1 base and J by 10 bases. Germline-derived CDR1 and CDR2 are KGHSH and LQKENI. The CDR3 spells CASSPQDRGAFF. CDR3 DNA sequence: TGTGCCAGCTCACCACAAGACAGGGGAGCTTTCTTT.

CDR3 residues: CASSGGAYEQYF. DNA of the CDR3: TGTGCCAGCAGCGGCGGGGCCTACGAGCAGTACTTC. The chain combines TRBV7-9 with TRBJ2-7, with TRBD2 as a possible D gene (6 bases). V gave up 5 bases and J gave up 2 bases, with 7 bases separating them. Germline V gene lookup returns CDR1 SEHNR and CDR2 FQNEAQ (reference sequence). The CDR3 runs to 12 residues. Full variable domain (outside the CDR3, taken from reference TRBV7-9 and TRBJ2-7): DTGVSQNPRHKITKRGQNVTFRCDPISEHNRLYWYRQTLGQGPEFLTYFQNEAQLEKSRLLSDRFSAERPKGSFSTLEIQRTEQGDSAMYLCASSGGAYEQYFGPGTRLTVT.

This sequence joins TRBV5-5 and TRBJ2-5; a possible D gene is TRBD2 (5 bases). CDR3 length: 13 amino acids. Looked up from germline, CDR1 is SGHKS and CDR2 is YYEKEE (reference sequence). V shed 0 bases and J shed 5 bases, with 8 bases lying between them. The CDR3 reads CASSLVPGETQYF. The CDR3 bases are TGTGCCAGCAGCTTGGTTCCGGGGGAGACCCAGTACTTC.

This clone was observed a single time. The chain links TRBV7-3 to TRBJ2-5; D gene ambiguous. V lost 2 bases and J 2 bases, leaving 6 bases between the germline ends. Germline CDR1 reads SGHTA; CDR2 reads FQGTGA. CDR3 size: 13 residues. The CDR3 here is CASSLVVQETQYF. CDR3 nucleotides: TGTGCCAGCAGCTTAGTAGTTCAAGAGACCCAGTACTTC.

This clone was observed a handful of times. The CDR3 here is CASSQVTGASTEAFF. DNA for the CDR3: TGTGCCAGCAGCCAGGTCACAGGGGCGAGCACTGAAGCTTTCTTT. This chain joins TRBV4-2 and TRBJ1-1; 7 bases map to TRBD1. The CDR3 loop spans 15 amino acids. V shed 3 bases and J 4 bases; nucleotides not matched to a gene: 8. Germline loops: CDR1 LGHNA, CDR2 YNFKEQ.

V usage is TRBV27 and J usage is TRBJ2-7; the match to TRBD1 covers 10 bases. The CDR3 extends over 16 amino acids. CDR1 MNHEY and CDR2 SMNVEV come from the germline V gene (reference sequence). Trimming removed 5 bases from V and 4 bases from J; junction bases left unmatched: 11. The CDR3 is CASSLYPGTGVYEQYF. Here the CDR3 DNA reads TGTGCCAGCAGTCTCTACCCCGGGACAGGGGTATACGAGCAGTACTTC.

The chain carries TRBV9 and TRBJ2-7; possible D gene TRBD2, 5 bases. This CDR3 spans 14 amino acids. Germline values: CDR1 SGDLS, CDR2 YYNGEE. Trimming cost V 5 bases and J 7 bases, with 19 bases left between them. CDR3 loop: CASSKNSGSGEQYF. CDR3 in DNA: TGTGCCAGCAGTAAAAACAGCGGTTCGGGGGAGCAGTACTTC.

The chain couples TRBV7-8 to TRBJ2-1, with 10 bases fitting TRBD2. CDR1 and CDR2 from the germline V gene are SGHVS and FQNEAQ. The V and J ends lost 0 bases and 4 bases, in that order; junction bases with no gene match: 3. The CDR3 runs 16 residues. CDR3 in amino acids: CASSLAASGGYNEQFF. In DNA form, the CDR3 reads TGTGCCAGCAGCTTAGCTGCTAGCGGGGGTTACAATGAGCAGTTCTTC.

The V and J genes are TRBV15 and TRBJ1-2, with D unresolved. Looked up from germline, CDR1 is LNHNV and CDR2 is YYDKDF (reference sequence). V was shortened by 0 bases and J by 4 bases, with 6 bases between the two germline ends. The CDR3 is 13 residues long. Here the CDR3 DNA reads TGTGCCACCAGCAGAGACCCCGGCTATGGCTACACCTTC. Residues: CATSRDPGYGYTF.

This CDR3 reads CASSLGLAQTQYF. DNA of the CDR3: TGTGCCAGCAGCTTAGGACTAGCGCAGACCCAGTACTTC. V gene TRBV11-3 combines with J gene TRBJ2-5, with 8 bases lining up with TRBD2. Germline loops: CDR1 SGHNT, CDR2 YENEEA. Unmatched junction bases numbered 1, after V lost 1 base and J lost 6 bases. This CDR3 is 13 amino acids long.

The chain carries TRBV6-5 and TRBJ2-5; 8 bases are a match to TRBD2. The CDR3 has 15 amino acids. V shed 0 bases and J 5 bases; nucleotides not matched to a gene: 5. Germline loops: CDR1 MNHEY, CDR2 SVGAGI. The CDR3 here is CASSYSTSVRETQYF. The CDR3 DNA reads as TGTGCCAGCAGTTACTCGACTAGCGTAAGGGAGACCCAGTACTTC.

CDR3 bases: TGTGCCAGCAGGGGCGGGGGGGCCTTCGATGAGCAGTTCTTC. This encodes CASRGGGAFDEQFF. The chain uses TRBV5-4 and TRBJ2-1; TRBD2 agrees at 9 bases. Germline V gene lookup returns CDR1 SGHNT and CDR2 YYREEE (reference sequence). The junction had 8 bases not matched to a gene; V was cut back by 5 bases and J by 8 bases. This CDR3 region has 14 residues.

The chain carries TRBV5-1 and TRBJ2-1; 9 bases map to TRBD2. Germline V gene sequence: CDR1 SGHRS, CDR2 YFSETQ. This CDR3 spans 16 amino acids. V shed 0 bases and J 8 bases; nucleotides not matched to a gene: 9. This CDR3 is CASSLALRGGRDEQFF. The CDR3 DNA is TGCGCCAGCAGCTTGGCGCTGCGGGGGGGCCGCGATGAGCAGTTCTTC.

This clone has more than one count but fewer than ten. The V call is TRBV5-5, the J call TRBJ2-5, with 8 nucleotides matching TRBD1. The CDR3 runs 14 residues. Germline lookup yields CDR1 SGHKS and CDR2 YYEKEE (reference sequence). Trimming took 4 bases from V and 5 from J; bases not matched to a gene: 7. The CDR3 loop reads CASSPTTGVETQYF. For the CDR3, the DNA is TGTGCCAGCAGCCCCACGACAGGGGTGGAGACCCAGTACTTC. The whole variable domain, remainder taken from reference TRBV5-5 and TRBJ2-5, is DAGVTQSPTHLIKTRGQQVTLRCSPISGHKSVSWYQQVLGQGPQFIFQYYEKEERGRGNFPDRFSARQFPNYSSELNVNALLLGDSALYLCASSPTTGVETQYFGPGTRLLVL.

CDR3 region: CAISEAGVGTDTQYF. CDR3 nucleotide sequence: TGTGCCATCAGCGAAGCGGGGGTGGGCACAGATACGCAGTATTTT. The chain couples TRBV10-3 to TRBJ2-3; 8 bases agree with TRBD2. Germline V gene data show CDR1 as ENHRY and CDR2 as SYGVKD. The CDR3 is made up of 15 amino acids. The ends lost 6 bases at V and 1 base at J; junction bases unmatched: 6.

V usage is TRBV7-3 and J usage is TRBJ2-7; the D gene is possibly TRBD1 (6 bases). Germline V CDR1 and CDR2: SGHTA, FQGTGA. The ends were cut back, 0 bases at V and 3 bases at J, with 12 bases in the middle. The CDR3 has 15 residues. CDR3 loop: CASSLTAGQNYEQYF. The CDR3 DNA is TGTGCCAGCAGCTTAACTGCCGGACAGAACTACGAGCAGTACTTC.

The chain is built from TRBV5-1 and TRBJ2-7; 8 positions match TRBD2. The germline V gene encodes CDR1 SGHRS and CDR2 YFSETQ. The CDR3 is 14 amino acids. The V gene end was trimmed by 1 base and the J gene end by 4 bases; junction bases not matched to a gene: 4. CDR3: CASSLSGGPYEQYF. CDR3 sequence (DNA): TGCGCCAGCAGCTTGTCGGGGGGGCCTTACGAGCAGTACTTC. Supplemented by reference TRBV5-1 and TRBJ2-7, the full variable domain reads KAGVTQTPRYLIKTRGQQVTLSCSPISGHRSVSWYQQTPGQGLQFLFEYFSETQRNKGNFPGRFSGRQFSNSRSEMNVSTLELGDSALYLCASSLSGGPYEQYFGPGTRLTVT.

The rearrangement links TRBV19 to TRBJ2-3; TRBD1 matches at 8 bases. J gave up 2 bases and V 4 bases, and 20 bases lay outside the gene matches. CDR1 is LNHDA, CDR2 SQIVND, per germline (reference sequence). The CDR3 runs 20 residues. For the CDR3, the DNA is TGTGCCAGTAGTAGTTTAGTCCCGGGACAGGAGAGGCATATCACAGATACGCAGTATTTT. The encoded protein is CASSSLVPGQERHITDTQYF.

This chain uses TRBV19 with TRBJ2-7; 8 nucleotides align to TRBD1. In germline, CDR1 is LNHDA, CDR2 SQIVND (reference sequence). Trimming cost V 2 bases and J 1 base; bases outside gene matches: 4. The CDR3 totals 15 residues. Written as DNA, the CDR3 is TGTGCCAGTAGTATATCCAGGACAGGGTCCTACGAGCAGTACTTC. Its protein product is CASSISRTGSYEQYF.

The rearrangement links TRBV7-2 to TRBJ2-7; TRBD1 is a possible D gene (7 bases). The ends were cut back, 5 bases at V and 7 bases at J, with 21 bases in the middle. This CDR3 comprises 15 residues. Germline values: CDR1 SGHTA, CDR2 FQGNSA. The CDR3 spells CASSRSGGRSGEQYF. CDR3 sequence (DNA): TGTGCCAGCAGCCGCTCAGGGGGGAGGTCGGGGGAGCAGTACTTC.

The CDR3 DNA reads TGTGCCAGCAGTGAAGCGCAACAGGGGAACACTGAAGCTTTCTTT. Encoded protein: CASSEAQQGNTEAFF. The rearrangement links TRBV2 to TRBJ1-1, with a possible D match to TRBD1 (6 bases). Trimming removed 0 bases at V and 1 base at J, with 9 bases between. The germline V gene has CDR1 SNHLY and CDR2 FYNNEI. The CDR3 is 15 amino acids.

V gene TRBV10-1 combines with J gene TRBJ2-7; 7 nucleotides match TRBD1. The V and J ends lost 4 bases and 2 bases, in that order; junction bases with no gene match: 5. The length of the CDR3 is 14 residues. CDR1 and CDR2 from the germline V gene are WNHNN and SYGVQD (reference sequence). CDR3 in DNA: TGCGCCAGCAGTGGGACAGGACCAGCCTACGAGCAGTACTTC. Translation: CASSGTGPAYEQYF.

The chain joins TRBV7-2 to TRBJ1-2, with D uncertain. The CDR3 is 14 amino acids. The germline CDR1 and CDR2 sequences are SGHTA and FQGNSA. V was cut by 4 bases and J by 7 bases, with 16 bases left in between. The DNA of the CDR3 is TGTGCCAGCAGCTCCTTTGACATGCCCAGTGGCTACACCTTC. This translates into CASSSFDMPSGYTF. The whole variable domain, filled in from reference TRBV7-2 and TRBJ1-2, reads GAGVSQSPSNKVTEKGKDVELRCDPISGHTALYWYRQSLGQGLEFLIYFQGNSAPDKSGLPSDRFSAERTGGSVSTLTIQRTQQEDSAVYLCASSSFDMPSGYTFGSGTRLTVV.

This chain connects TRBV20-1 to TRBJ2-5; D call uncertain. CDR3 size: 11 residues. V lost 5 bases and J lost 2, with 6 bases in between. From germline, CDR1 is DFQATT and CDR2 SNEGSKA (reference sequence). CDR3 nucleotide sequence: TGCAGTGCTGCCCTACAAGAGACCCAGTACTTC. It is translated as CSAALQETQYF.

This chain links TRBV7-6 with TRBJ1-1; 7 nucleotides agree with TRBD1. After removal of 5 bases from V and 6 bases from J, the junction contained 12 bases not matched to a gene. Germline values: CDR1 SGHVS, CDR2 FNYEAQ. The CDR3 is 15 amino acids. The CDR3 DNA sequence: TGTGCCAGCAGCGGTAGACCGACAGGGTTGGCTGAAGCTTTCTTT. Residues: CASSGRPTGLAEAFF.

This chain uses TRBV1 with TRBJ2-7; the D segment call TRBD2 is taken from the table without a DNA check. TRBV1 is marked as a pseudogene. The CDR3 length is 13 residues. The CDR3 is CTSSQASRYEQYF. CDR3 nucleotides: TGCACCAGCAGCCAAGCTAGCCGCTACGAGCAGTACTTC.

This clone was seen once. The V call is TRBV18, the J call TRBJ2-1, with TRBD2 identical over 8 bases. The V and J ends lost 1 base and 6 bases, in that order; junction bases with no gene match: 8. Germline V gene data show CDR1 as KGHSH and CDR2 as LQKENI. The CDR3 runs to 16 residues. Here the CDR3 DNA reads TGTGCCAGCTCACCACGGAGCGGGGGCTTTCCCAATGAGCAGTTCTTC. Protein: CASSPRSGGFPNEQFF. The full variable domain, its missing parts supplied by reference TRBV18 and TRBJ2-1, is NAGVMQNPRHLVRRRGQEARLRCSPMKGHSHVYWYRQLPEEGLKFMVYLQKENIIDESGMPKERFSAEFPKEGPSILRIQQVVRGDSAAYFCASSPRSGGFPNEQFFGPGTRLTVL.

The chain joins TRBV5-1 to TRBJ2-3; 9 positions match TRBD2. The CDR3 length is 16 residues. J lost 2 bases, V lost 0 bases, and 4 bases had no gene match. Per germline, CDR1 SGHRS and CDR2 YFSETQ. The CDR3 DNA is TGCGCCAGCAGCTTGGTGGCGGGGGGGGTCACAGATACGCAGTATTTT. This encodes CASSLVAGGVTDTQYF.

The gene calls are TRBV10-3 and TRBJ2-3, with 9 bases that match TRBD2. The CDR3 loop spans 14 amino acids. Germline CDR1 reads ENHRY; CDR2 reads SYGVKD. CDR3 residues: CATAGGDSTDTQYF. CDR3 sequence (DNA): TGTGCGACCGCGGGGGGGGACAGCACAGATACGCAGTATTTT.

The rearrangement links TRBV27 to TRBJ2-2; possible D gene TRBD1, 5 bases. Trimming left V 7 bases short and J 2 bases short, with 17 bases between. CDR3 size: 16 residues. Germline CDR1 reads MNHEY; CDR2 reads SMNVEV (reference sequence). The CDR3 protein is CASIPTALKNTGELFF. Here the CDR3 DNA reads TGTGCCAGCATCCCGACAGCCCTGAAAAACACCGGGGAGCTGTTTTTT.

This clone has only a few counts. The CDR3 region has the DNA TGCAGCGTTGGCGGGGGGTTGTCTGGCTACACCTTC. Its protein product is CSVGGGLSGYTF. The J gene is TRBJ1-2, the V gene TRBV29-1, with D tentatively TRBD1 (5 bases). Deletions cut 4 bases from V and 7 bases from J, with 13 bases between. Per germline, CDR1 SQVTM and CDR2 ANQGSEA. This CDR3 spans 12 amino acids.